A selection of T cell receptor beta chains follows, all from one sample in a study of spatial heterogeneity in lung cancer. TCRdb re-called the 5' RACE reads with MiXCR, one entry per CDR3 protein. The sample carries approximately 39,000 distinct CDR3 sequences, approximately 7.5% recorded once. The sample was PBMCs, taken at follow-up. These receptors were collected from a male donor with early-stage non-small cell lung cancer. The CDR3 runs from the conserved cysteine through the conserved F or W. The order of the fields is J gene, clone size, D gene, V gene, CDR3 DNA, CDR3 protein. D genes are given only for firm matches. Only some rows state a clone size, as once, few, many or a class for expanded clones.

j_call: TRBJ2-7; clone_size: many; d_call: -; v_call: TRBV6-6; cdr3_nt: TGTGCCAGCAGTTCGCAGGGGGGCAAGCAGTACTTC; cdr3_aa: CASSSQGGKQYF
j_call: TRBJ2-1; clone_size: -; d_call: TRBD2; v_call: TRBV11-3; cdr3_nt: TGTGCCAGCAGCCATGGGACTACTAATGAGCAGTTCTTC; cdr3_aa: CASSHGTTNEQFF
j_call: TRBJ2-1; clone_size: few; d_call: TRBD2; v_call: TRBV12-3/TRBV12-4; cdr3_nt: TGTGCCAGCAGCCCCACTAGCGGGGGCTCATTTTACAATGAGCAGTTCTTC; cdr3_aa: CASSPTSGGSFYNEQFF
j_call: TRBJ1-1; clone_size: many; d_call: -; v_call: TRBV6-1; cdr3_nt: TGTGCCAGCAGTGAAGCGCGTTTCTTGAACACTGAAGCTTTCTTT; cdr3_aa: CASSEARFLNTEAFF
j_call: TRBJ2-5; clone_size: few; d_call: TRBD1; v_call: TRBV5-6; cdr3_nt: TGTGCCAGCAGCTTGGAACAGGGGGCAGAGACCCAGTACTTC; cdr3_aa: CASSLEQGAETQYF
j_call: TRBJ2-7; clone_size: many; d_call: TRBD1; v_call: TRBV7-3; cdr3_nt: TGTGCCAGCAGCTTAACGGGACAGGGCTACGAGCAGTACTTC; cdr3_aa: CASSLTGQGYEQYF
j_call: TRBJ2-3; clone_size: once; d_call: TRBD2; v_call: TRBV9; cdr3_nt: TGTGTCAGCAGCGTAGCGCTAGCGGGGGATACGCAGTATTTT; cdr3_aa: CVSSVALAGDTQYF
j_call: TRBJ2-5; clone_size: many; d_call: -; v_call: TRBV13; cdr3_nt: TGTGCCAGCAGCTTAGGGGATAGCCAAGAGACCCAGTACTTC; cdr3_aa: CASSLGDSQETQYF
j_call: TRBJ2-5; clone_size: many; d_call: TRBD1; v_call: TRBV5-1; cdr3_nt: TGCGCCAGCACCGTACAGGGGCAAGAGACCCAGTACTTC; cdr3_aa: CASTVQGQETQYF
j_call: TRBJ1-3; clone_size: many; d_call: -; v_call: TRBV9; cdr3_nt: TGTGCCAGCAGCGTAGTTCCGGCAGGGGTCGGAAACACCATATATTTT; cdr3_aa: CASSVVPAGVGNTIYF
j_call: TRBJ2-5; clone_size: many; d_call: -; v_call: TRBV5-4; cdr3_nt: TGTGCCAGCAGCTATAGCGGAGCACAAGAGACCCAGTACTTC; cdr3_aa: CASSYSGAQETQYF
j_call: TRBJ2-7; clone_size: many; d_call: -; v_call: TRBV14; cdr3_nt: TGTGCCAGCAGCCAAGAAGGGGTCTCCTACGAGCAGTACTTC; cdr3_aa: CASSQEGVSYEQYF
j_call: TRBJ2-5; clone_size: many; d_call: TRBD1; v_call: TRBV6-1; cdr3_nt: TGTGCCAGCAGTGACAGGGGGCGCAGGGAGACCCAGTACTTC; cdr3_aa: CASSDRGRRETQYF
j_call: TRBJ2-1; clone_size: many; d_call: TRBD1; v_call: TRBV7-6; cdr3_nt: TGTGCCAGCAGCCCTCAAAGGGGGCCGAACAATGAGCAGTTCTTC; cdr3_aa: CASSPQRGPNNEQFF
j_call: TRBJ2-5; clone_size: many; d_call: TRBD1; v_call: TRBV7-7; cdr3_nt: TGTGCTAGCAGCTTCGGGACAGGGGAACAAGAGACCCAGTACTTC; cdr3_aa: CASSFGTGEQETQYF
j_call: TRBJ2-7; clone_size: -; d_call: -; v_call: TRBV2; cdr3_nt: TGTGCCAGCAGTGGTGGACGGGTCACGATCTACGAGCAGTACTTC; cdr3_aa: CASSGGRVTIYEQYF
j_call: TRBJ2-1; clone_size: many; d_call: TRBD2; v_call: TRBV5-1; cdr3_nt: TGCGCCAGCAGCGAGGGACTAGCGGGGCCCAATGAGCAGTTCTTC; cdr3_aa: CASSEGLAGPNEQFF
j_call: TRBJ1-1; clone_size: many; d_call: -; v_call: TRBV20-1; cdr3_nt: TGCAGTGCTAGAGATGGGGGGCCGGTGAATCGAGCTTTCTTT; cdr3_aa: CSARDGGPVNRAFF
j_call: TRBJ1-2; clone_size: many; d_call: TRBD1; v_call: TRBV6-5; cdr3_nt: TGTGCCAGCAGTCAGGGACAGGTCTATGGCTACACCTTC; cdr3_aa: CASSQGQVYGYTF
j_call: TRBJ2-5; clone_size: -; d_call: TRBD2; v_call: TRBV6-2/TRBV6-3; cdr3_nt: TGTGCCAGCAGTTACTCGGGACTATTCTTC; cdr3_aa: CASSYSGLFF
j_call: TRBJ1-5; clone_size: many; d_call: -; v_call: TRBV6-2/TRBV6-3; cdr3_nt: TGTGCCAGCGGGTTTGGTCAGCCCCAGCATTTT; cdr3_aa: CASGFGQPQHF
j_call: TRBJ2-7; clone_size: many; d_call: -; v_call: TRBV9; cdr3_nt: TGTGCCAGCAGCGTAGGTGAGGGTACCTACGAGCAGTACTTC; cdr3_aa: CASSVGEGTYEQYF
j_call: TRBJ2-7; clone_size: few; d_call: TRBD1; v_call: TRBV12-3/TRBV12-4; cdr3_nt: TGTGCCAGCAGCGGACAGGGCTACGAGCAGTACTTC; cdr3_aa: CASSGQGYEQYF
j_call: TRBJ2-1; clone_size: many; d_call: TRBD2; v_call: TRBV7-9; cdr3_nt: TGTGCCAGCAGCTTAGGGCTAGCGGATAACAATGAGCAGTTCTTC; cdr3_aa: CASSLGLADNNEQFF
j_call: TRBJ2-7; clone_size: many; d_call: TRBD2; v_call: TRBV9; cdr3_nt: TGTGCCAGCAGCGTAGCGGCTGGGACTAGCGGGGCTAGCTCCTACGAGCAGTACTTC; cdr3_aa: CASSVAAGTSGASSYEQYF
j_call: TRBJ2-3; clone_size: -; d_call: -; v_call: TRBV29-1; cdr3_nt: TGCAGCGTTGAAGATCCCAGGCAGGGAACAGATACGCAGTATTTT; cdr3_aa: CSVEDPRQGTDTQYF
j_call: TRBJ2-7; clone_size: -; d_call: -; v_call: TRBV7-9; cdr3_nt: TGTGTCAGCAGACGCCAGGGGTCGGGGGAGGACGAGCAGTACTTC; cdr3_aa: CVSRRQGSGEDEQYF
j_call: TRBJ2-1; clone_size: medium-sized; d_call: TRBD1; v_call: TRBV11-3; cdr3_nt: TGTGCCAGCAGCCCCCATGGGACAGGGTACCTCAATGAGCAGTTCTTC; cdr3_aa: CASSPHGTGYLNEQFF